The rows below give T cell receptor beta chains drawn from one sample of a study of blood T cell repertoires in COVID-19. The assay was immunoSEQ multiplex PCR, and TCRdb's table has in-frame clones only and misses some. The sample lists over 200,000 clones; around 87% were seen once. Sequenced material: peripheral blood. The receptors derive from a woman younger than 45 who had recovered from COVID-19. CDR3s include the opening cysteine and the closing phenylalanine or tryptophan.

V	CDR3
TRBV5-1	CASSLFGQGDTGELFF
TRBV7-2	CASSTGGPQTQYF
TRBV24-1	CATPPWTGFYEQYF
TRBV9	CASSPGTGYSPLHF
TRBV7-9	CASSPRGQDYNEQFF
TRBV6-2/TRBV6-3	CASSSGQGRMNTEAFF
TRBV4-2	CASSHTTGDGEQFF
TRBV20-1	CSASQVQGRHSNQPQHF
TRBV3-1/TRBV3-2	CASSQGGVMNTEAFF
TRBV9	CASSVQGGADTQYF
TRBV11-2	CASSLERSEAFF
TRBV9	CASSTSLWAGGEETQYF
TRBV7-3	CASRAGTSGGAGSYNEQFF
TRBV5-6	CASSSATGDLSYGYTF
TRBV3-1/TRBV3-2	CASSQVWEYEQYF
TRBV5-1	CASSLSGTGLGYGYTF
TRBV6-2/TRBV6-3	CASSSSDRANQPQHF
TRBV19	CASSIFSGAYNEQFF
TRBV5-6	CASSFGAGPNSPLHF
TRBV2	CASSEEGKYTF
TRBV7-8	CASSSERKRGNEQFF
TRBV6-5	CASAPSQGSNQPQHF
TRBV5-1	CATAGTAGGELFF
TRBV11-2	CASSFGWGTGNEQFF
TRBV2	CASSDFPPGLAGDSGANVLTF
TRBV2	CASSEAKNTGELFF
TRBV19	CASSGAFSGANVLTF
TRBV6-1	CASSEQTGGRGLLNTGELFF
TRBV2	CASSARQGYNEQFF
TRBV7-9	CASSWELAGGRGDTQYF
TRBV13	CASSPGQGEYNEQFF
TRBV7-2	CASSFRWLAAGTDTQYF
TRBV4-1	CASSHERALTGLGNTIYF
TRBV6-2/TRBV6-3	CASSYDADRGGSNQPQHF
TRBV29-1	CSVEVPEEASGRYEQYF
TRBV7-3	CASSFSGPTDTQYF
TRBV3-1/TRBV3-2	CASSQEGDTQYF
TRBV24-1	CATSGGETATNEKLFF
TRBV6-5	CASRSGQGDNEQFF
TRBV18	CASSPGTGGGAGEQFF